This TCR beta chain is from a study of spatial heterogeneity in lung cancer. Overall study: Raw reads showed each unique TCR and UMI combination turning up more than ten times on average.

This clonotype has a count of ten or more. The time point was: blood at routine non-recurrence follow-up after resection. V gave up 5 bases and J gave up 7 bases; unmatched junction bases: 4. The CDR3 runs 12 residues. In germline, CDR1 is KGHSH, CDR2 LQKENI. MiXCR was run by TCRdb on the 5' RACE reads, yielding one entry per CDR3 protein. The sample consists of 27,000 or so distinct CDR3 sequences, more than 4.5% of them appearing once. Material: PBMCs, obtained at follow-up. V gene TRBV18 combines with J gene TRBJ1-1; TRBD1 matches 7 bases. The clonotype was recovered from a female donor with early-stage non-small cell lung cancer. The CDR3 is CASSAGTDEAFF. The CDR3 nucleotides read TGTGCCAGCTCAGCCGGGACAGATGAAGCTTTCTTT.